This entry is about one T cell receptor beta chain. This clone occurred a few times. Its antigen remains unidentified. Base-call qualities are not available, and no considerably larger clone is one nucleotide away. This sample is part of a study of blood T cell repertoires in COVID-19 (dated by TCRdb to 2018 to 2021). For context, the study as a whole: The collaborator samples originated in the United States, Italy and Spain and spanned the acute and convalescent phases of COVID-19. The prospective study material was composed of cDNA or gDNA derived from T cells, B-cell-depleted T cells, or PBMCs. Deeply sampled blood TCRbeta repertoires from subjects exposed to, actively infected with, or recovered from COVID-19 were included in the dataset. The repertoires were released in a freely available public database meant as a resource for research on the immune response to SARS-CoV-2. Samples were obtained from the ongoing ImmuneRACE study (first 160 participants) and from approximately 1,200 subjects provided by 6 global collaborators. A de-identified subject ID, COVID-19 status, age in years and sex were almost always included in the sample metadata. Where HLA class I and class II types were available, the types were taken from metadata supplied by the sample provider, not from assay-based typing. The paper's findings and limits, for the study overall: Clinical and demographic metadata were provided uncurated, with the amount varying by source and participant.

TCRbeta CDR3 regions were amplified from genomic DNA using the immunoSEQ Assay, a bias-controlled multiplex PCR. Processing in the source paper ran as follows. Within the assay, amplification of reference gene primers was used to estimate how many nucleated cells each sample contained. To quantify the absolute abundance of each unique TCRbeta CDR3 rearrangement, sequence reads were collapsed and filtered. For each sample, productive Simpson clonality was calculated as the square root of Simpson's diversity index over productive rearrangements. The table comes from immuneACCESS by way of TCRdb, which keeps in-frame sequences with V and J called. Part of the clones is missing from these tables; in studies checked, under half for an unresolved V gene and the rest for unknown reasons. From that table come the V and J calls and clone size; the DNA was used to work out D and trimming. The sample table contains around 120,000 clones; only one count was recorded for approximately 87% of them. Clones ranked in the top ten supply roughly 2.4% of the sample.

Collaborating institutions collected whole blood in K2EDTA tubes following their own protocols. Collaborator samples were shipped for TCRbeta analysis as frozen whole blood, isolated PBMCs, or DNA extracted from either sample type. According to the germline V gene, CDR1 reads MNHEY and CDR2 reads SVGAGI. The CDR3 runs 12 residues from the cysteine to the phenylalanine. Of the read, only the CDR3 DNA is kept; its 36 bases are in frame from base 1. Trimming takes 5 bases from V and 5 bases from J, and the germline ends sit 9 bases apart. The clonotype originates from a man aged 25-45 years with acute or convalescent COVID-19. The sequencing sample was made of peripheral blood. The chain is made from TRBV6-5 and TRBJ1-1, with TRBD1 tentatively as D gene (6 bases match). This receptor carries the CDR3 CASSPTGTEAFF. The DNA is TGTGCCAGCAGTCCAACAGGGACTGAAGCTTTCTTT.